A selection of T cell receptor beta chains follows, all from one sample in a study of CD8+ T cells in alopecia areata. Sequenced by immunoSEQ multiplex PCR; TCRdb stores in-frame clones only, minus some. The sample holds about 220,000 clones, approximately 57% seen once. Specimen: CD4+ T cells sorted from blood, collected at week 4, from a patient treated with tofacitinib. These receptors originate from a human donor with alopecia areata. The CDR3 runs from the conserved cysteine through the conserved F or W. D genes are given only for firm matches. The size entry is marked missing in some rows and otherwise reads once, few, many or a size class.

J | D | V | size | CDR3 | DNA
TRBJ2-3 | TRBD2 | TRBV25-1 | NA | CASARDYTDTQYF | TGTGCCAGCGCCCGGGACTACACAGATACGCAGTATTTT
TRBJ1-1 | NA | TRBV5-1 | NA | CASSFQGGPMNTEAFF | TGCGCCAGCAGCTTCCAGGGCGGTCCAATGAACACTGAAGCTTTCTTT
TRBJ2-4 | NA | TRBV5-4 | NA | CASSFGDRKNIQYF | TGTGCCAGCAGCTTTGGTGACAGGAAAAACATTCAGTACTTC
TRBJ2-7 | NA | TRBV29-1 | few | CSVGGQHEQYF | TGCAGCGTTGGTGGCCAACACGAGCAGTACTTC
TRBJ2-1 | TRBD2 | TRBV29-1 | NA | CSVWGLAGKDEQFF | TGCAGCGTTTGGGGGCTAGCGGGGAAGGATGAGCAGTTCTTC
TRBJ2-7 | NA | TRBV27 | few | CASSRSRAEQYF | TGTGCCAGCTCCCGCAGTAGGGCCGAGCAGTACTTC
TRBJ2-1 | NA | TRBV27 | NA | CASRSLGGGNEQFF | TGTGCCAGCAGAAGTTTAGGGGGGGGCAATGAGCAGTTCTTC
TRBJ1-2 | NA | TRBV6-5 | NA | CASTKTGFDGYTF | TGTGCCAGCACCAAAACAGGGTTCGATGGCTACACCTTC
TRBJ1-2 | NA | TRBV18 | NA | CASSPGIGTTGYTF | TGTGCCAGCTCACCAGGAATTGGGACAACTGGCTACACCTTC
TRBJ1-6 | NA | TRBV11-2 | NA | CASSLVGQTNSPLHF | TGTGCCAGCAGCTTAGTGGGCCAGACGAATTCACCCCTCCACTTT
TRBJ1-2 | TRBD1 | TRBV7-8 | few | CASSTMGQGINGYTF | TGTGCCAGCAGCACCATGGGACAGGGCATAAATGGCTACACCTTC
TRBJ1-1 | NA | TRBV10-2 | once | CASSEAANTEAFF | TGCGCCAGCAGTGAGGCAGCGAACACTGAAGCTTTCTTT
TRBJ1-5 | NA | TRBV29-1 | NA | CSVEGERNQPQHF | TGCAGCGTTGAAGGGGAAAGGAATCAGCCCCAGCATTTT
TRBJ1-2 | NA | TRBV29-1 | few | CSVADLQGVHGYTF | TGCAGCGTAGCTGACCTCCAGGGTGTTCATGGCTACACCTTC
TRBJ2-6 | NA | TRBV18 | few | CASSRQPGANVLTF | TGTGCCAGCTCACGGCAGCCTGGGGCCAACGTCCTGACTTTC
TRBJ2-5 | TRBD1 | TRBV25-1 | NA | CASSDWKDREETQYF | TGTGCCAGCAGTGATTGGAAGGACAGGGAAGAGACCCAGTACTTC
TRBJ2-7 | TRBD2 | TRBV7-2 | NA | CASSWTSGTYEQYF | TGTGCCAGCAGCTGGACTAGCGGGACCTACGAGCAGTACTTC
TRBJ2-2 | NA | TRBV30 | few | CAWSVLQSTGELFF | TGTGCCTGGAGTGTACTTCAGTCCACCGGGGAGCTGTTTTTT
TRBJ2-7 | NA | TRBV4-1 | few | CASSQERTGIYEQYF | TGCGCCAGCAGCCAAGAGAGGACGGGGATCTACGAGCAGTACTTC
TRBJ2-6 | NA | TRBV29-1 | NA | CSAYRAGANVLTF | TGCAGCGCCTACAGGGCTGGGGCCAACGTCCTGACTTTC
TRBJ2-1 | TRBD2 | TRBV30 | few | CASSSGLDNEQFF | TGTGCCTCATCTAGCGGGCTGGACAATGAGCAGTTCTTC
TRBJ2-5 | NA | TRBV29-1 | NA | CSASQYDQTQYF | TGCAGCGCGTCCCAGTACGATCAGACCCAGTACTTC
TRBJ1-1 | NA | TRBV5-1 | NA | CASSYKTGKVGNTEAFF | TGCGCCAGCAGCTACAAGACAGGAAAAGTCGGGAACACTGAAGCTTTCTTT
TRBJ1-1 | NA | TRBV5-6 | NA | CASSSLGWDRNTEAFF | TGTGCCAGCAGCTCCCTTGGTTGGGATAGGAACACTGAAGCTTTCTTT
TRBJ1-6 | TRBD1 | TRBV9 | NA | CASSEGTGYNSPLHF | TGTGCCAGCAGCGAGGGGACAGGCTATAATTCACCCCTCCACTTT
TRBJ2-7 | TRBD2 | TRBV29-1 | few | CSVETPRTSTYEQYF | TGCAGCGTTGAAACTCCTCGGACTAGTACCTACGAGCAGTACTTC
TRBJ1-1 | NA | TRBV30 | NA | CAWSRKKGAEAFF | TGTGCCTGGAGTCGAAAGAAGGGCGCTGAAGCTTTCTTT
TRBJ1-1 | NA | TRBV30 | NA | CAWSVQVRAFF | TGTGCCTGGAGTGTACAGGTTAGAGCTTTCTTT
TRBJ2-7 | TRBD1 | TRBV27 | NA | CASRDRGRFHEQYF | TGTGCCAGCAGGGACAGGGGGAGATTCCACGAGCAGTACTTC
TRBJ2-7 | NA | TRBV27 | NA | CASSFRGKSYEQYF | TGTGCCAGCAGTTTTAGGGGCAAGTCCTACGAGCAGTACTTC
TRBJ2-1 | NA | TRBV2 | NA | CASGAEYNEQFF | TGTGCCAGCGGGGCAGAGTACAATGAGCAGTTCTTC
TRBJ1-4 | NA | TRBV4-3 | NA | CASSQAGLRGEKLFF | TGCGCCAGCAGCCAAGCGGGGCTGAGAGGTGAAAAACTGTTTTTT
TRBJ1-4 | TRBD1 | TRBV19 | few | CARSNRGRGEKLFF | TGTGCCCGTAGTAACAGGGGGCGCGGTGAAAAACTGTTTTTT
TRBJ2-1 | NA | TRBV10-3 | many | CATTPEGYNEQFF | TGTGCCACTACTCCGGAGGGATACAATGAGCAGTTCTTC
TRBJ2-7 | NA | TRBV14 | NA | CASSQVWNSGQYF | TGTGCCAGCAGCCAAGTGTGGAATTCTGGACAGTACTTC
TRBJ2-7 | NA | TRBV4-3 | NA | CASSHTTGGDEQYF | TGCGCCAGCAGCCATACTACAGGGGGGGACGAGCAGTACTTC
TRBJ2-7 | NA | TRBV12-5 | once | CASGSGGGNYEQYF | TGTGCTAGTGGTTCAGGGGGGGGAAACTACGAGCAGTACTTC
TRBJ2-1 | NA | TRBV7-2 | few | CASSLWYNEQFF | TGTGCCAGCAGCTTATGGTACAATGAGCAGTTCTTC
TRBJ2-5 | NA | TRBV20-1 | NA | CSASQETQYF | TGCAGTGCTTCGCAAGAGACCCAGTACTTC
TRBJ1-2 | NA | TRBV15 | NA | CATMPPFTF | TGTGCCACCATGCCCCCCTTCACCTTC
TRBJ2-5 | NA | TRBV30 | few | CAWSSGSETQYF | TGTGCCTGGAGTTCGGGGTCTGAGACCCAGTACTTC
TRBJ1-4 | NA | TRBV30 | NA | CAWSWPLNEKLFF | TGTGCCTGGAGTTGGCCGCTTAATGAAAAACTGTTTTTT
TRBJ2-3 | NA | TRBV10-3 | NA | CAISESPGGRRDTQYF | TGTGCCATCAGTGAGTCACCGGGGGGCAGAAGAGATACGCAGTATTTT
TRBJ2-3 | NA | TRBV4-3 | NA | CASSQGPGGADTQYF | TGCGCCAGCAGCCAAGGGCCCGGAGGTGCAGATACGCAGTATTTT
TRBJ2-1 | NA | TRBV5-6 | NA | CASSFPSGPDNEQFF | TGTGCCAGCAGCTTTCCGTCCGGTCCAGACAATGAGCAGTTCTTC